The source of this TCR beta chain is a study of cytomegalovirus exposure and HLA in healthy donors. The CDR3 length is 12 residues. Germline lookup yields CDR1 GTSNPN and CDR2 SVGIG (reference sequence). V was trimmed by 0 bases and J by 8 bases, leaving 10 bases between them. The PCR made use of 60 Vbeta and 13 Jbeta primers. The protocol was immunoSEQ multiplex PCR, while the TCRdb copy is restricted to in-frame clones and leaves out a portion. The sample contains around 100,000 clones, 76% of which appear only once. This clonotype was obtained from a woman in her fifties or sixties in good health and CMV-seropositive. The sample taken for sequencing was PBMCs. V usage is TRBV30 and J usage is TRBJ1-2; D not resolved. The CDR3 is CAWSVNSNGYTF. In nucleotides, the CDR3 is TGTGCCTGGAGTGTTAACTCGAACGGCTACACCTTC.